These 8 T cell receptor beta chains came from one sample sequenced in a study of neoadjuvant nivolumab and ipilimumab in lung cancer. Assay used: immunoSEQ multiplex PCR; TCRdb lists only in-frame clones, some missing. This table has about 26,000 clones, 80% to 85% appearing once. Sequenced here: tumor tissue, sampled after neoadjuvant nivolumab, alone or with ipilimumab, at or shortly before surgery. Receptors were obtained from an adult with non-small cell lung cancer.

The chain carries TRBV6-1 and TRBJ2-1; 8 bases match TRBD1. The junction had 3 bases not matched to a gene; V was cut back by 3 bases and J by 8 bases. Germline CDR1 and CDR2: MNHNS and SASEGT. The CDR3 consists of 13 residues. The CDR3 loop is CASSDIQGDEQFF. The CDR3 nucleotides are TGTGCCAGCAGTGATATACAGGGGGATGAGCAGTTCTTC.

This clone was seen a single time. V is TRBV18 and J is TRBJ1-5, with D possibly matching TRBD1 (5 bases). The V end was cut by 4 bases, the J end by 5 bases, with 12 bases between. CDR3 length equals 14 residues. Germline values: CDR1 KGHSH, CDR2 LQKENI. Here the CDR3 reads CASSQRGEYQPQHF. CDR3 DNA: TGTGCCAGCTCACAACGGGGGGAGTATCAGCCCCAGCATTTT.

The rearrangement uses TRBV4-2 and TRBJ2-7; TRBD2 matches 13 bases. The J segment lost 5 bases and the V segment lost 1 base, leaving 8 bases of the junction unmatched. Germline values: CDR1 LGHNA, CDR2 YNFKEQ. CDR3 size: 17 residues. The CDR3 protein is CASSQGGGLAGTHEQYF. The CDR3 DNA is TGTGCCAGCAGCCAAGGGGGGGGACTAGCGGGAACACACGAGCAGTACTTC.

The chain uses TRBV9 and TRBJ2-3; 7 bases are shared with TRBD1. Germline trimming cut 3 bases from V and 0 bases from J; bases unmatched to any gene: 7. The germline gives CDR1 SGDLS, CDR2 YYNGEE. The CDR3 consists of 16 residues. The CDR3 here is CASSAVQGFSTDTQYF. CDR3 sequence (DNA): TGTGCCAGCAGCGCCGTACAGGGGTTCAGCACAGATACGCAGTATTTT.

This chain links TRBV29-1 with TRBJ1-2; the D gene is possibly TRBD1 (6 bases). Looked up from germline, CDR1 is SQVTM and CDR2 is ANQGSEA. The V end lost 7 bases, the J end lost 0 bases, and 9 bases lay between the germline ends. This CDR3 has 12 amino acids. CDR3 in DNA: TGCAGCGGGGACACCGCTAACTATGGCTACACCTTC. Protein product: CSGDTANYGYTF.

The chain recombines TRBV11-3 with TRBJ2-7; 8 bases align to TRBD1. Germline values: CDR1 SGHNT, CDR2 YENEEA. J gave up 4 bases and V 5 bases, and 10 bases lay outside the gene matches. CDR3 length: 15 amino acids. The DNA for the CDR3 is TGTGCCAGCAGCCTAGGAAGAGGACAGGGATACGAGCAGTACTTC. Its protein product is CASSLGRGQGYEQYF.

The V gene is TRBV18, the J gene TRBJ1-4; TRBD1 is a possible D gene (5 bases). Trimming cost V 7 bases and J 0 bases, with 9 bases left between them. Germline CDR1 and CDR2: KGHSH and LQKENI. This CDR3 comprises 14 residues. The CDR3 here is CASCPGPTNEKLFF. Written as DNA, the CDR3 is TGTGCCAGCTGCCCGGGACCAACTAATGAAAAACTGTTTTTT.

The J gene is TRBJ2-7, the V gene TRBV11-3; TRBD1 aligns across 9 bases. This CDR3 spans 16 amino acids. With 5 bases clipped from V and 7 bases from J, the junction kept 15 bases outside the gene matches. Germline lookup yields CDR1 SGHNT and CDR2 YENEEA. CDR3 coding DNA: TGTGCCAGCAGCGCGCGACAGGGGGGCTTAAGGTTGGAGCAGTACTTC. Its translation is CASSARQGGLRLEQYF.